These T cell receptor beta chains were read from a single sample in a study of control samples from healthy donors and cancer patients. Repertoires were generated with immunoSEQ multiplex PCR, while TCRdb's copy carries only in-frame clones and drops some. The sample has some 180,000 clones, and its top ten clones hold 2% to 2.5%. The sample taken for sequencing was blood. The receptors were sampled from a woman younger than 45 in good health. Both conserved end residues are part of each CDR3. D genes are given only for firm matches.

TRBJ2-7 TRBD1 TRBV29-1 TGCAGCACAACTGACAGGGGAAGCGAGCAGTACTTC CSTTDRGSEQYF
TRBJ2-5 NA TRBV6-5 TGTGCCAGCACCCTGGGGGGTAGGGGGACCCAGTACTTC CASTLGGRGTQYF
TRBJ2-7 NA TRBV7-9 TGTGCCAGCAGCTTAAACGGCGGGCTGAGGTACGAGCAGTACTTC CASSLNGGLRYEQYF
TRBJ1-4 NA TRBV4-2 TGTGCCAGCAGCCAAGAATGGCAGGGATGGGAAAAACTGTTTTTT CASSQEWQGWEKLFF
TRBJ1-4 NA TRBV19 TGTGCCAGTAGTGTCCAGGGGCGCGAAAAACTGTTTTTT CASSVQGREKLFF
TRBJ2-1 NA TRBV4-1 TGCGCCAGCAGCCAAGTCGGCCAGATATACAATGAGCAGTTCTTC CASSQVGQIYNEQFF
TRBJ1-2 TRBD1 TRBV5-1 TGCGCCAGCAGCTTGGGGGACAGGGAGGTCGGTGGCTACACCTTC CASSLGDREVGGYTF
TRBJ1-5 NA TRBV18 TGTGCCAGCACGGGACGGGGGAATCAGCCCCAGCATTTT CASTGRGNQPQHF
TRBJ1-5 NA TRBV21-1 TGTGCCAGCAGCAAAGCTAATAGGGCCTACACTATCCAGCCCCAGCATTTT CASSKANRAYTIQPQHF
TRBJ1-6 TRBD1 TRBV19 TGTGCCAGTAGTCCCGGGACAGACAATTCACCCCTCCACTTT CASSPGTDNSPLHF
TRBJ1-4 NA TRBV28 TGTGCCAGCAGCCGGAGTACGGCTAATGAAAAACTGTTTTTT CASSRSTANEKLFF
TRBJ1-2 NA TRBV3-1/TRBV3-2 TGTGCCAGCAGCCAAGGCAACGCAGGGACGGGAAATGGCTACACCTTC CASSQGNAGTGNGYTF